These 2 T cell receptor beta chains originate from one sample sequenced in a study of shared clonotypes between healthy human individuals. Sequencing was performed with immunoSEQ multiplex PCR; in TCRdb, only in-frame clones are kept and a portion is missing. The data contain 1 million to 1.2 million clones, 60% to 85% of them singletons. Material: memory CD4+ T cells from PBMCs. The subset denotes: CD45RA-negative fraction. The receptors derive from a man between 18 and 35 years old in good health. Some clones in this sample may be carry-over from other donors' samples.

This clone was counted a single time. Other DNA sequences in this sample translate to the same CDR3. This chain connects TRBV7-2 to TRBJ2-3, with D possibly being TRBD2 (5 bases). The germline CDR1 and CDR2 sequences are SGHTA and FQGNSA. Trimming cost V 5 bases and J 3 bases, with 12 bases left between them. The CDR3 loop spans 14 amino acids. CDR3 region: CASSPGLLTDTQYF. In DNA form, the CDR3 reads TGTGCCAGCAGCCCAGGACTGCTTACAGATACGCAGTATTTT.

The chain is built from TRBV4-3 and TRBJ2-3; D not certain. Germline CDR1 LGHNA, CDR2 YSLEER. The ends were cut back, 0 bases at V and 2 bases at J, with 9 bases in the middle. The CDR3 runs 15 residues. The CDR3 loop is CASSQDIGYTDTQYF. CDR3 nucleotides: TGCGCCAGCAGCCAAGACATAGGCTACACAGATACGCAGTATTTT.